Below are 13 T cell receptor beta chains sequenced from a single sample in a study of T cells in Graves' hyperthyroidism and ophthalmopathy. RNA transcripts served as the template for amplifying TCR beta CDR3 regions. The TCR CDR3 was amplified in a first-round RT-PCR using the HTBI primer set. TCRdb reprocessed the multiplex PCR reads via MiXCR and lists one record per CDR3 protein. Here the sample spans roughly 290,000 distinct CDR3 sequences, about 15% being singletons. The sequenced material came from blood. The receptors were gathered from a woman aged 55-75 years with Graves' ophthalmopathy.

Ten or more counts support this clonotype. The chain is built from TRBV27 and TRBJ2-7, with 7 bases aligning to TRBD1. The ends lost 4 bases at V and 6 bases at J; junction bases unmatched: 6. The CDR3 loop spans 13 amino acids. Germline-derived CDR1 and CDR2 are MNHEY and SMNVEV (reference sequence). CDR3: CASSYRGPREQYF. The CDR3 coding sequence is TGTGCCAGCAGTTACAGGGGCCCCCGCGAGCAGTACTTC.

In this sample, this clonotype turned up a few times. The genes are TRBV4-1 and TRBJ1-2; 7 positions agree with TRBD1. This CDR3 comprises 15 residues. Trimming at V came to 3 bases and at J to 3 bases, leaving 7 bases not matched to a gene. The V gene's germline CDR1 is MGHRA and CDR2 YSYEKL. CDR3 in amino acids: CASSQMRQGYYGYTF. DNA for the CDR3: TGCGCCAGCAGCCAGATGCGACAGGGATACTATGGCTACACCTTC.

Remarks on this clonotype: This may stem from a read error, because a much larger clone lies one nucleotide away. The chain recombines TRBV7-2 with TRBJ2-3; 11 positions match TRBD2. This CDR3 region has 16 residues. Germline V gives CDR1 SGHTA, CDR2 FQGNSA. The CDR3 sequence: CAGSITSGSSTDTQYF. The CDR3 DNA reads as TGTGCCGGCAGCATCACTAGCGGGAGCAGCACAGATACGCAGTATTTT.

The chain has TRBV13 and TRBJ2-2; a weak D match, TRBD2 (6 bases). V lost 0 bases to trimming and J lost 5 bases, with 16 bases between them. The germline gives CDR1 PRHDT, CDR2 FYEKMQ (reference sequence). This CDR3 is built from 17 residues. The CDR3 here is CASSLGEDGSVTGELFF. The CDR3, as DNA: TGTGCCAGCAGCTTAGGCGAGGACGGGAGTGTGACCGGGGAGCTGTTTTTT.

The table lists this clonotype with many counts. This chain uses TRBV6-1 with TRBJ2-7, with D unresolved. The V gene's germline CDR1 is MNHNS and CDR2 SASEGT. V lost 5 bases and J lost 4, with 15 bases in between. The CDR3 has 14 amino acids. The CDR3 sequence: CASSYRSVLYEQYF. The CDR3 DNA follows: TGTGCCAGCAGTTACCGATCCGTCCTATACGAGCAGTACTTC.

Worth noting for this clonotype: Possible read error: a much larger clone is one base away. This chain connects TRBV13 to TRBJ2-7; 9 bases align to TRBD1. V was pared by 4 bases and J by 9 bases, with 10 bases of the junction left unmatched. The CDR3 has 14 residues. Germline loops: CDR1 PRHDT, CDR2 FYEKMQ (reference sequence). The CDR3 DNA reads as TGTGCCAGCAGCTCCAGACAGGGGGGGAGCGTGCAGTACTTC. It codes for CASSSRQGGSVQYF.

This clonotype was picked up many times. This chain connects TRBV27 to TRBJ2-3; D could derive from TRBD1 or TRBD2 (5 bases each). The CDR3 contains 15 residues. V was cut by 5 bases and J by 5 bases, with 17 bases left in between. In germline, CDR1 is MNHEY, CDR2 SMNVEV (reference sequence). The CDR3 DNA is TGTGCCAGCAGTACACCCCGACGGGGCAGAGATACGCAGTATTTT. The encoded protein is CASSTPRRGRDTQYF.

This clonotype was recorded at least ten times. At one of its ends the junction is not consistent with the germline gene, which may arise from a read error. The V call is TRBV28, the J call TRBJ1-2; D remains unclear. The germline V gene has CDR1 MDHEN and CDR2 SYDVKM. CDR3 length: 16 amino acids. The CDR3 region has the DNA TGTGCCATTCAGGCTGGGAGTCTTGGGGAACTCTATGGTTACACCTTC. Translated, it gives CAIQAGSLGELYGYTF.

This clonotype has ten or more counts. The chain has TRBV4-3 and TRBJ1-4; the match to TRBD1 covers 12 bases. CDR3 length: 16 amino acids. Germline CDR1 and CDR2: LGHNA and YSLEER. V trimming: 3 bases; J trimming: 8 bases; junction bases outside the gene matches: 7. This CDR3 is CASSHVPGQGAEKLFF. The CDR3 region has the DNA TGCGCCAGCAGCCATGTGCCGGGACAGGGGGCGGAAAAACTGTTTTTT.

This clonotype was found many times. This sequence joins TRBV27 and TRBJ2-1, with 11 positions matching TRBD2. The junction had 20 bases not matched to a gene; V was cut back by 5 bases and J by 8 bases. This CDR3 is 19 amino acids long. Germline assignment: CDR1 MNHEY and CDR2 SMNVEV (reference sequence). CDR3 DNA: TGTGCCAGCAGTACACCTTTAGGTAGCGGGAGGGCCGGGGGTGATGAGCAGTTCTTC. This sequence encodes CASSTPLGSGRAGGDEQFF.

In the case of this clonotype: Mismatch with germline at one junction end may stem from a read error. This chain links TRBV7-2 with TRBJ2-7; weak D call: TRBD1 (6 bases). The CDR3 covers 15 residues. CDR1 is SGHTA and CDR2 is FQGNSA in the germline V gene. The CDR3 DNA reads as TGTGGCAGCAGCCCGAGAATGGACAGTAGCTACGAGCAGTACTTC. It yields the protein CGSSPRMDSSYEQYF. Complete variable domain (other parts from reference TRBV7-2 and TRBJ2-7): GAGVSQSPSNKVTEKGKDVELRCDPISGHTALYWYRQSLGQGLEFLIYFQGNSAPDKSGLPSDRFSAERTGGSVSTLTIQRTQQEDSAVYLCGSSPRMDSSYEQYFGPGTRLTVT.

This clonotype was seen repeatedly, ten times or more. V and J are TRBV20-1 and TRBJ2-7; 7 bases align to TRBD1. V trimming: 6 bases; J trimming: 2 bases; junction bases outside the gene matches: 13. The length of the CDR3 is 15 residues. In germline, CDR1 is DFQATT, CDR2 SNEGSKA (reference sequence). This CDR3 reads CSANFPRDSAYEQYF. In nucleotides, the CDR3 is TGCAGTGCCAATTTCCCCCGGGACAGTGCCTACGAGCAGTACTTC.

This clonotype was detected many times. V is TRBV2 and J is TRBJ1-6; 7 bases line up with TRBD1. Germline V gene data show CDR1 as SNHLY and CDR2 as FYNNEI. This CDR3 has 14 residues. V lost 3 bases and J lost 10; bases outside the gene matches: 6. The CDR3, as DNA: TGTGCCAGCAGTGAGATGGACAGGAGCTCACCCCTCCACTTT. This sequence encodes CASSEMDRSSPLHF.